Listed below are T cell receptor beta chains from one sample, sequenced in a study. Only in-frame clones appear in the TCRdb table, and some are missing; sequencing was by immunoSEQ multiplex PCR. The table has roughly 68,000 clones, around 93% seen once; the top ten hold roughly 4.5%. The sample consisted of PBMCs. The source is a man aged 35 to 55 with rheumatoid arthritis. The CDR3 runs from the conserved cysteine through the conserved F or W.

TRBV7-9,TRBJ2-7,CASSFLPGGTYEQYF
TRBV2,TRBJ2-3,CASTGQGAPDTQYF
TRBV28,TRBJ1-5,CASSPIGTVSNQPQHF
TRBV6-6,TRBJ2-5,CASSYEGVGETQYF
TRBV7-2,TRBJ2-7,CASSLGVQVRGTYEQYF
TRBV24-1,TRBJ1-2,CATSAPDRGHGYTF
TRBV30,TRBJ1-6,CAWSLGLTYYSPLHF
TRBV28,TRBJ2-3,CASSGRATSTDTQYF
TRBV20-1,TRBJ1-2,CSASREKNYGYTF
TRBV5-5,TRBJ1-5,CASSLLEGNQPQHF
TRBV11-2,TRBJ2-2,CASRSPNTGELFF
TRBV12-5,TRBJ1-5,CASGYGRGQPQHF
TRBV4-1,TRBJ1-2,CASSQPLRGRVDYGYTF
TRBV4-1,TRBJ2-7,CASSHYPGQGAREQYF
TRBV6-2/TRBV6-3,TRBJ1-5,CASSYDITDQPQHF
TRBV30,TRBJ2-7,CAWNAAKGYEQYF
TRBV6-5,TRBJ2-3,CASSQADRDTQYF